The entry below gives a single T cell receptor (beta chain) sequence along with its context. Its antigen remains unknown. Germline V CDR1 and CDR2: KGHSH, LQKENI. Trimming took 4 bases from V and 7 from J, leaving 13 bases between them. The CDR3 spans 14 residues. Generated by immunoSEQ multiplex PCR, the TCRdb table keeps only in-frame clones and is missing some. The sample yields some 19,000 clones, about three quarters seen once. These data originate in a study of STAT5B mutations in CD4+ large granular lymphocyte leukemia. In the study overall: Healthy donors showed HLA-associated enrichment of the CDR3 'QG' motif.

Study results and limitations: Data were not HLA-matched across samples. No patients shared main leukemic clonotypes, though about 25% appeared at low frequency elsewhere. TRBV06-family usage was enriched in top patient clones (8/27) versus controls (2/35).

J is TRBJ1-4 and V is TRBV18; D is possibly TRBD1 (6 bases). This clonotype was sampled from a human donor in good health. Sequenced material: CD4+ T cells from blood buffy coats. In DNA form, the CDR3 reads TGTGCCAGCTCACGAGACAGGCGCGGTGAAAAACTGTTTTTT. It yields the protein CASSRDRRGEKLFF.